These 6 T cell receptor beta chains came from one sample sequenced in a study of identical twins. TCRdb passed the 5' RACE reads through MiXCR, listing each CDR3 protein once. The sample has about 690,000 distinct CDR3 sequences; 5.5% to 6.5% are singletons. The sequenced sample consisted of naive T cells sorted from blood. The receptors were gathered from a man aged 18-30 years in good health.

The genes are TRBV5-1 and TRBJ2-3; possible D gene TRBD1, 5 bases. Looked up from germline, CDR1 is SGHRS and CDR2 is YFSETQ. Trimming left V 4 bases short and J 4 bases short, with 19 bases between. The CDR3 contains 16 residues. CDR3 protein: CASSPGLYQRADTQYF. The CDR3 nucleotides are TGCGCCAGCAGCCCAGGGCTCTACCAACGTGCAGATACGCAGTATTTT.

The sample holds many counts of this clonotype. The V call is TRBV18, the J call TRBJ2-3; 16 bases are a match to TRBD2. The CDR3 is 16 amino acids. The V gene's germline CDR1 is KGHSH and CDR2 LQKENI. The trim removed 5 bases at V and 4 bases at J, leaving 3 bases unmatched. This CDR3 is CASSSGLAGGPDTQYF. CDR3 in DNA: TGTGCCAGCTCATCGGGACTAGCGGGAGGGCCAGATACGCAGTATTTT.

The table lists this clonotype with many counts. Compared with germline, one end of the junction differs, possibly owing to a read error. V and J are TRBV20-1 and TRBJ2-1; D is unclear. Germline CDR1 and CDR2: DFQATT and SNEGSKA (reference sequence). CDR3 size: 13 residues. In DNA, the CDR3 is TGCAGTGCTAGCCAATTACAGAGCTCCTCGCTGGCCTTC. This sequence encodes CSASQLQSSSLAF.

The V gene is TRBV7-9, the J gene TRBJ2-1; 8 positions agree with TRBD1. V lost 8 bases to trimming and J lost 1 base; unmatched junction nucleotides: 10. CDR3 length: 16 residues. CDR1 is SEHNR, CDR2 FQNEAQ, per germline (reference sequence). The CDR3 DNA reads TGTGCCAGCGGCCGACAGGGGTCGAAGTCCTACAATGAGCAGTTCTTC. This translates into CASGRQGSKSYNEQFF. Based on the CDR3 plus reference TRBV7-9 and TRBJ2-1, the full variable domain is DTGVSQNPRHKITKRGQNVTFRCDPISEHNRLYWYRQTLGQGPEFLTYFQNEAQLEKSRLLSDRFSAERPKGSFSTLEIQRTEQGDSAMYLCASGRQGSKSYNEQFFGPGTRLTVL.

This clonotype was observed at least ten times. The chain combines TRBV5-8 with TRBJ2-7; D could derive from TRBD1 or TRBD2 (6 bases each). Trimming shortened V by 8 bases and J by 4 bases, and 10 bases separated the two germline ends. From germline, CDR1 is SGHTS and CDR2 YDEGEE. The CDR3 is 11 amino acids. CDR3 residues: CASRGRYEQYF. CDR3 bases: TGTGCCAGTAGGGGGAGGTACGAGCAGTACTTC.

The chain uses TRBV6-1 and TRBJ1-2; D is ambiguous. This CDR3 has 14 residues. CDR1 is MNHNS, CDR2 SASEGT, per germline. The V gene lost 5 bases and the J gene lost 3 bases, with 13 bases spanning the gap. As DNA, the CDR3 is TGTGCCAGCAGTCCCCTGAGATCAGACTATGGCTACACCTTC. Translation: CASSPLRSDYGYTF.